This T cell receptor beta chain was captured in a study of T cell clonotyping in hematopoietic cell transplantation. Study as a whole: Recipients' pretransplant samples followed cytoreduction.

As to this clone: As yet, its antigen is unknown. This sample includes further DNA sequences coding for the same CDR3.

The data were produced by immunoSEQ multiplex PCR, yet TCRdb's version contains in-frame clones alone and is incomplete. The data contain approximately 39,000 clones, roughly 96% of them singletons. Time point defined: recipient sample about 28 days before transplant, after cytoreduction. Broader study findings: After transplant, recipient diversity fell while pathologically expanded clonotypes grew through day 180.

This CDR3 spans 14 amino acids. The germline V gene encodes CDR1 LNHDA and CDR2 SQIVND (reference sequence). V shed 6 bases and J shed 2 bases, with 10 bases lying between them. Specimen: peripheral blood mononuclear cells, collected before stem cell transplant. The receptor's source is a man between 40 and 49 years old with chronic myeloid leukemia. Some clones in this sample may be carry-over from other donors' samples. This sequence joins TRBV19 and TRBJ1-4; no reliable D call. This CDR3 reads CASSPPGTNEKLFF. The CDR3, as DNA: TGTGCCAGTAGCCCCCCGGGGACTAATGAAAAACTGTTTTTT.